Listed below are T cell receptor beta chains from one sample, sequenced in a study of OX40 agonist ivuxolimab in advanced cancers. The table came from immunoSEQ multiplex PCR; TCRdb's copy has only in-frame clones and leaves some out. The sample contains about 91,000 clones, 70% to 90% of which appear only once. The sample here was CD4+ or CD8+ T cells sorted from blood, taken in a trial of the OX40 agonist ivuxolimab. Receptor source: an adult with an advanced solid tumor such as melanoma, head and neck, liver or kidney cancer. The conserved cysteine and the conserved F or W are not part of the CDR3 here.

v_gene,CDR3aa
TRBV5-1,ASSTIAGFTDTQY
TRBV28,ASSSIQGLGAF
TRBV27,ASSFGQAFEPQH
TRBV30,AWSTGTSGRETQY
TRBV28,ASRGLAGVGGSSEQY
TRBV28,ASRSGRSSYEQY
TRBV27,ASSLQSPNGGAYEQY
TRBV21-1,ASIANGTGVLGAF
TRBV7-9,ASSQDSNTGELF
TRBV9,ASSIYQDTQY
TRBV6-1,ASSEGRWLTGELF
TRBV6-6,ASSGDRYEQY
TRBV19,ASRELTSTDTQY
TRBV7-3,ASSSQITLTNTGELF
TRBV6-6,ASRGMVGTYQPQH
TRBV6-1,ASTRTAQGDYGYT
TRBV5-6,ASSSLGPGLHEQF
TRBV18,ASSPPIGTSGLEQY
TRBV10-3,AISESGLGEKLF
TRBV20-1,SVRFTEAF
TRBV10-1,ASSESGTSGNTIY
TRBV10-3,AIAWTSNTGELF
TRBV7-3,ASSRTQGFQETQY
TRBV10-3,AISEGLASTGELF